Presented here are 20 T cell receptor beta chains from one specimen sequenced in a study of cytomegalovirus exposure and HLA in healthy donors. Primers included in the PCR were 60 Vbeta and 13 Jbeta primers. Only in-frame clones appear in the TCRdb table, and some are missing; sequencing was by immunoSEQ multiplex PCR. Of over 200,000 clones detected, more than 75% appear once; the ten largest clones hold over 1%. Sequencing was carried out using PBMCs. The source of these receptors is a human donor in good health.

The rearrangement links TRBV13 to TRBJ2-2, with D unresolved. From germline, CDR1 is PRHDT and CDR2 FYEKMQ (reference sequence). V shed 3 bases and J shed 0 bases, with 8 bases lying between them. This CDR3 is built from 15 residues. Here the CDR3 reads CASSLENSNTGELFF. The CDR3 coding sequence is TGTGCCAGCAGCTTGGAGAACTCGAACACCGGGGAGCTGTTTTTT.

The chain employs TRBV5-1 and TRBJ2-1; TRBD1 aligns across 7 bases. After removal of 3 bases from V and 0 bases from J, the junction contained 6 bases not matched to a gene. CDR3 size: 16 residues. CDR1 SGHRS and CDR2 YFSETQ come from the germline V gene. The CDR3 DNA is TGCGCCAGCAGCTCGGACAGGTCGAGCTCCTACAATGAGCAGTTCTTC. It codes for CASSSDRSSSYNEQFF.

J is TRBJ2-1 and V is TRBV30; 9 bases are a match to TRBD2. With 0 bases clipped from V and 3 bases from J, the junction kept 21 bases outside the gene matches. In germline, CDR1 is GTSNPN, CDR2 SVGIG (reference sequence). There are 21 residues in the CDR3. CDR3 loop: CAWSVRSHLAGLLTSYNEQFF. CDR3 bases: TGTGCCTGGAGTGTAAGGTCCCACCTAGCGGGGCTCCTCACCAGCTACAATGAGCAGTTCTTC.

The chain joins TRBV6-5 to TRBJ2-2; D might be TRBD2 (6 bases). Germline lookup yields CDR1 MNHEY and CDR2 SVGAGI. The CDR3 sequence is 14 residues long. V lost 4 bases and J 5 bases, leaving 11 bases between the germline ends. CDR3 sequence (DNA): TGTGCCAGCAGTTCACGGACTATTACCGGGGAGCTGTTTTTT. It yields the protein CASSSRTITGELFF.

V is TRBV7-6 and J is TRBJ2-5; no reliable D call. The V gene lost 1 base and the J gene lost 1 base, with 10 bases spanning the gap. Germline V gives CDR1 SGHVS, CDR2 FNYEAQ. The CDR3 covers 15 residues. The CDR3 DNA is TGTGCCAGCAGCTTAGTGTCGGTGATCCAAGAGACCCAGTACTTC. It encodes CASSLVSVIQETQYF.

This clone turned up a few times. The rearrangement links TRBV11-1 to TRBJ2-7; D gene uncertain. V lost 5 bases and J 2 bases, leaving 13 bases between the germline ends. The CDR3 is 14 residues long. Germline V CDR1 and CDR2: SGHAT, FQDESV (reference sequence). Here the CDR3 reads CASSPRLGAYEQYF. The CDR3 nucleotides are TGTGCCAGCAGCCCCCGATTGGGCGCCTACGAGCAGTACTTC. Looking up the rest from reference TRBV11-1 and TRBJ2-7 gives the full variable domain: EAEVAQSPRYKITEKSQAVAFWCDPISGHATLYWYRQILGQGPELLVQFQDESVVDDSQLPKDRFSAERLKGVDSTLKIQPAELGDSAMYLCASSPRLGAYEQYFGPGTRLTVT.

This clone showed up just once. This chain links TRBV5-6 with TRBJ1-3, with D possibly being TRBD1 (6 bases). Per germline, CDR1 SGHDT and CDR2 YYEEEE. CDR3 length: 15 amino acids. With 2 bases removed from V and 4 bases from J, the gap between germline ends came to 13 bases. The CDR3 spells CASSFQQGVGNTIYF. The CDR3 coding sequence is TGTGCCAGCAGCTTTCAACAGGGTGTCGGAAACACCATATATTTT.

V is TRBV19 and J is TRBJ2-7, with 14 bases matching TRBD2. The trim removed 4 bases at V and 4 bases at J, leaving 6 bases unmatched. The CDR3 is 16 residues long. Germline CDR1 reads LNHDA; CDR2 reads SQIVND (reference sequence). The CDR3 loop is CASSTWTSGRSYEQYF. CDR3 DNA: TGTGCCAGTAGTACCTGGACTAGCGGGAGGAGTTACGAGCAGTACTTC.

The chain uses TRBV6-1 and TRBJ1-1, with D uncertain. This CDR3 has 12 residues. V dropped 0 bases and J dropped 10 bases, with 9 bases sitting between them. Per germline, CDR1 MNHNS and CDR2 SASEGT. DNA of the CDR3: TGTGCCAGCAGTGAAGCTTTATCTTCAGCTTTCTTT. This encodes CASSEALSSAFF.

J is TRBJ2-7 and V is TRBV19, with D uncertain. Looked up from germline, CDR1 is LNHDA and CDR2 is SQIVND (reference sequence). V lost 1 base and J 3 bases, leaving 7 bases between the germline ends. The CDR3 runs to 13 residues. The CDR3 DNA is TGTGCCAGTAGTATAGGCGCGAGCTACGAGCAGTACTTC. As protein: CASSIGASYEQYF. The whole variable domain, remainder taken from reference TRBV19 and TRBJ2-7, is DGGITQSPKYLFRKEGQNVTLSCEQNLNHDAMYWYRQDPGQGLRLIYYSQIVNDFQKGDIAEGYSVSREKKESFPLTVTSAQKNPTAFYLCASSIGASYEQYFGPGTRLTVT.

About this clone itself: In the same sample, other DNA sequences code for this CDR3. This chain uses TRBV27 with TRBJ2-1; TRBD2 might be the D (6 bases). The CDR3 totals 15 residues. In germline, CDR1 is MNHEY, CDR2 SMNVEV (reference sequence). V was cut by 5 bases and J by 0 bases, with 11 bases left in between. The CDR3 DNA reads TGTGCCAGCAGTCTGGGGGGAAGCTCCTACAATGAGCAGTTCTTC. This gives the protein CASSLGGSSYNEQFF.

The chain carries TRBV19 and TRBJ2-7; D is unresolved. Trimming left V 7 bases short and J 5 bases short, with 12 bases between. CDR3 length: 12 residues. Germline V gives CDR1 LNHDA, CDR2 SQIVND (reference sequence). The CDR3 reads CASTNRRDEQYF. CDR3 DNA: TGTGCCAGTACAAATCGTCGGGACGAGCAGTACTTC.

The V call is TRBV7-9, the J call TRBJ1-5, with D hard to call. Germline V CDR1 and CDR2: SEHNR, FQNEAQ (reference sequence). This CDR3 has 12 amino acids. The CDR3 region is CSTRYGNQPQHF. Written as DNA, the CDR3 is TGTTCCACCAGGTATGGCAATCAGCCCCAGCATTTT.

The V gene is TRBV5-4, the J gene TRBJ1-1; 9 positions agree with TRBD1. CDR1 and CDR2 (germline): SGHNT, YYREEE (reference sequence). There are 16 residues in the CDR3. The V gene end was trimmed by 4 bases and the J gene end by 4 bases; junction bases not matched to a gene: 11. The CDR3 spells CASSRGQGTGSTEAFF. The CDR3 bases are TGTGCCAGCAGCAGGGGACAGGGAACGGGGAGCACTGAAGCTTTCTTT.

The rearrangement uses TRBV9 and TRBJ2-1; TRBD2 matches at 8 bases. The germline CDR1 and CDR2 sequences are SGDLS and YYNGEE. J gave up 4 bases and V 0 bases, and 9 bases lay outside the gene matches. This CDR3 spans 17 amino acids. The CDR3 bases are TGTGCCAGCAGCGTAGCTCCGGGGCAGCGGGGGTACAATGAGCAGTTCTTC. It specifies CASSVAPGQRGYNEQFF.

V usage is TRBV2 and J usage is TRBJ2-7, with 10 bases identical to TRBD1. Germline loops: CDR1 SNHLY, CDR2 FYNNEI. V shed 8 bases, J shed 3 bases, and the junction held 7 bases outside the gene matches. The CDR3 runs 14 residues. CDR3 amino acids: CASGQTGGGYEQYF. As DNA, the CDR3 is TGTGCCAGCGGCCAGACAGGGGGCGGCTACGAGCAGTACTTC.

This chain uses TRBV9 with TRBJ1-1; TRBD1 matches 8 bases. J was trimmed by 6 bases and V by 0 bases; bases with no gene match: 10. The CDR3 spans 16 residues. CDR1 and CDR2 from the germline V gene are SGDLS and YYNGEE. The CDR3 DNA reads as TGTGCCAGCAGCGTAGAGGACAGGGTGGTTTTCGCTGAAGCTTTCTTT. Residues: CASSVEDRVVFAEAFF.

This chain uses TRBV6-5 with TRBJ2-3; 7 bases agree with TRBD2. The CDR3 length is 15 residues. Germline CDR1 is MNHEY and CDR2 is SVGAGI. Unmatched junction bases numbered 7, after V lost 7 bases and J lost 0 bases. CDR3 sequence (DNA): TGTGCCAGCAATCCTAGCGGAACTAGCACAGATACGCAGTATTTT. It yields the protein CASNPSGTSTDTQYF.

This clone has a handful of counts. The V and J genes are TRBV7-9 and TRBJ2-7, with 10 bases matching TRBD2. CDR3 size: 13 residues. Unmatched junction bases numbered 1, after V lost 5 bases and J lost 3 bases. Germline CDR1 SEHNR, CDR2 FQNEAQ (reference sequence). The CDR3 protein is CASSPSGSYEQYF. The DNA for the CDR3 is TGTGCCAGCAGCCCTAGCGGGAGCTACGAGCAGTACTTC. Supplemented by reference TRBV7-9 and TRBJ2-7, the full variable domain reads DTGVSQNPRHKITKRGQNVTFRCDPISEHNRLYWYRQTLGQGPEFLTYFQNEAQLEKSRLLSDRFSAERPKGSFSTLEIQRTEQGDSAMYLCASSPSGSYEQYFGPGTRLTVT.

This clone was detected a few times. The chain combines TRBV6-5 with TRBJ2-7; D possibly corresponds to TRBD1 (5 bases). The germline gives CDR1 MNHEY, CDR2 SVGAGI. The germline V and J ends were trimmed by 0 bases and 3 bases, with 9 bases remaining between them. The CDR3 spans 14 residues. The CDR3 DNA is TGTGCCAGCAGTTACTCTAGACAGAGCTACGAGCAGTACTTC. Translated, it gives CASSYSRQSYEQYF.